The rows below give T cell receptor beta chains drawn from one sample of a study of blood T cell repertoires in COVID-19. Some clones are missing from TCRdb's copy, which holds only in-frame ones; the method was immunoSEQ multiplex PCR. The repertoire holds fewer than 350,000 clones, with 70% to 90% as singletons. Sequencing was done on a sample of peripheral blood. All receptors come from a woman in her 30s with COVID-19, enrolled during active disease. Each CDR3 is given with its conserved first and last residue. Each record gives: D gene, V gene, clone size, J gene, CDR3 DNA, CDR3 protein. A D gene is named only where the DNA matches it firmly. The size field is filled for only some rows; it gives once, few, many or a size class.

d_gene: .
v_gene: TRBV2
abundance: .
j_gene: TRBJ2-3
CDR3nt: TGTGCCAGCAGTCCCCCGACACCTGGGGATACGCAGTATTTT
CDR3aa: CASSPPTPGDTQYF

d_gene: .
v_gene: TRBV29-1
abundance: .
j_gene: TRBJ2-5
CDR3nt: TGCAGCGCTTGGCGGACATCTCAAGAGACCCAGTACTTC
CDR3aa: CSAWRTSQETQYF

d_gene: .
v_gene: TRBV6-5
abundance: .
j_gene: TRBJ1-5
CDR3nt: TGTGCCAGCACGAGGATCAGGGGCGATCAGCCCCAGCATTTT
CDR3aa: CASTRIRGDQPQHF

d_gene: TRBD1
v_gene: TRBV7-2
abundance: .
j_gene: TRBJ2-7
CDR3nt: TGTGCCAGCAGCCCGAGATACCTTAAACAGGGGAAAGCCTACGAGCAGTACTTC
CDR3aa: CASSPRYLKQGKAYEQYF

d_gene: TRBD1
v_gene: TRBV2
abundance: once
j_gene: TRBJ1-1
CDR3nt: TGTGCCAGCACGGGACAGATGAACACTGAAGCTTTCTTT
CDR3aa: CASTGQMNTEAFF

d_gene: TRBD2
v_gene: TRBV9
abundance: .
j_gene: TRBJ2-5
CDR3nt: TGTGCCAGCAGCGCCGACACTAGCGGCCCTCAAGAGACCCAGTACTTC
CDR3aa: CASSADTSGPQETQYF

d_gene: .
v_gene: TRBV6-5
abundance: .
j_gene: TRBJ1-2
CDR3nt: TGTGCCAGCAGCAGAGCGCCTACTAACTATGGCTACACCTTC
CDR3aa: CASSRAPTNYGYTF

d_gene: TRBD2
v_gene: TRBV7-9
abundance: .
j_gene: TRBJ2-1
CDR3nt: TGTGCCAGCAGCGGGACCGGGACTACCCTAAGGAATGAGCAGTTCTTC
CDR3aa: CASSGTGTTLRNEQFF

d_gene: TRBD1
v_gene: TRBV2
abundance: .
j_gene: TRBJ1-4
CDR3nt: TGTGCCACTCAGGGGGATGAAAAACTGTTTTTT
CDR3aa: CATQGDEKLFF

d_gene: .
v_gene: TRBV6-5
abundance: .
j_gene: TRBJ1-4
CDR3nt: TGTGCCAGCAGAGTTTCGGGGGGGCGGGAAAAACTGTTTTTT
CDR3aa: CASRVSGGREKLFF

d_gene: .
v_gene: TRBV5-4
abundance: .
j_gene: TRBJ2-7
CDR3nt: TGTGCCAGCTCATCCTTTGAGGTTAACTACGAGCAGTACTTC
CDR3aa: CASSSFEVNYEQYF

d_gene: TRBD2
v_gene: TRBV2
abundance: once
j_gene: TRBJ2-1
CDR3nt: TGTGCCAGCAGTGGCGGGGGTTCCTCCTACAATGAGCAGTTCTTC
CDR3aa: CASSGGGSSYNEQFF

d_gene: .
v_gene: TRBV5-1
abundance: .
j_gene: TRBJ1-5
CDR3nt: TGCGCCAGCAGCTTGCAACCAAGCCAGCCCCAGCATTTT
CDR3aa: CASSLQPSQPQHF

d_gene: .
v_gene: TRBV11-2
abundance: .
j_gene: TRBJ2-2
CDR3nt: TGTGCCAGCAGTTCCCAGGGAAAGAAAGGCGGGGAGCTGTTTTTT
CDR3aa: CASSSQGKKGGELFF

d_gene: .
v_gene: TRBV11-2
abundance: once
j_gene: TRBJ1-1
CDR3nt: TGTGCCAGCAGTACGGTGAACACTGAAGCTTTCTTT
CDR3aa: CASSTVNTEAFF

d_gene: .
v_gene: TRBV5-1
abundance: few
j_gene: TRBJ2-2
CDR3nt: TGCGCCAGCAGCTTCCAGACCGGGGAGCTGTTTTTT
CDR3aa: CASSFQTGELFF